This T cell receptor (beta chain) stems from a study of blood T cell repertoires in COVID-19. Study-level information: Sites in the United States, Italy and Spain provided acute and convalescent COVID-19 samples.

Trimming left V 4 bases short and J 2 bases short, with 10 bases between. CDR1 and CDR2 from the germline V gene are MNHEY and SMNVEV (reference sequence). The CDR3 runs to 14 residues. In the source study's methods: Counts of nucleated cells, estimated from reference gene primer amplification, were obtained. Here immunoSEQ multiplex PCR was the method, and the copy in TCRdb shows in-frame clones only, minus some. V and J calls and clone size are given by that table; D and trimming were obtained from the DNA. This sample carries under 250,000 clones, roughly 84% of them seen once, and the ten largest clones take about 1.5%. This clone was found a few times.

The specimen was peripheral blood. The chain has TRBV27 and TRBJ2-3; maybe TRBD1 (6 bases). This TCR was sampled from a woman aged 40 to 50 who had recovered from COVID-19. The CDR3 loop is CASSYDRITDTQYF. DNA for the CDR3: TGTGCCAGCAGTTATGACAGGATCACAGATACGCAGTATTTT.